The T cell receptor (beta chain) under discussion was sequenced for a study of cytomegalovirus exposure and HLA in healthy donors (dated by TCRdb to about 2017). Study-wide context: An earlier analysis of approximately 600 of the donors reported 250 to 300 Gb of sequence data and roughly 110 million unique TCR beta sequences from about 200 million T cells. Every discovery cohort repertoire had been produced on one sequencing platform. The study was designed to test whether signatures of past pathogen exposure could be identified by cataloging public T cell receptors. Roughly 5 DR-DQ haplotypes were handled as single units for association and clustering, since linkage in the cohort was strong. Donor age, sex, ethnicity and CMV serostatus were compiled together with the repertoire data. A separate validation cohort of approximately 130 different subjects was used in addition to the approximately 610-subject first cohort. The study profiled the T cell repertoires of hundreds of subjects by immunosequencing and related them to cytomegalovirus serostatus. An early release covering 500 to 750 HLA-typed donors comprised approximately 300 gigabases of sequencing data and tens of millions of unique TCR sequences. Among the roughly 400 genotyped donors, roughly 80% belonged to the genetic ancestry cluster associated with self-reported Caucasian donors. High-throughput TCR immunosequencing, statistical association of individual TCRs with disease status, and machine learning were combined to predict cytomegalovirus infection status. A later genetic analysis took genome-wide SNP genotypes for about three fifths of the roughly 670 donors and used that subset as a discovery cohort. Among a few hundred genotyped donors of the cohort, an average of roughly 240,000 unique TCR beta nucleotide sequences were sequenced per donor, roughly 18% of them non-productive. The later analysis used no new phenotypic data to find candidate immune exposures, relying instead on TCR beta sequences and their occurrence across donors. HLA typing included class I and class II loci at four-digit resolution. To decide whether each TCR beta V gene segment behaved as functional or pseudogenic, an earlier analysis of several hundred of the donors relied on high-throughput TCR beta sequencing. Typing coverage varied by locus: roughly 620-630 donors for A, B, C, DRB1 and DQB1; under 550 for DQA1; 606 for DPA1; approximately 470 for DPB1. To study patterns of TCR occurrence, a later analysis re-analyzed previously published TCR beta repertoires from hundreds of donors and added high-resolution HLA genotyping.

Library creation used the immunoSEQ multiplex PCR assay. For the multiplex PCR, a mixture combining 60 forward primers for TCR Vbeta segments and 13 reverse primers for TCR Jbeta segments was used. Amplification of the CDR3 region of rearranged TCR beta genes was performed with a multiplex PCR assay on genomic DNA. The Illumina HiSeq System was used to sequence the amplified TCR beta libraries as 87-base-pair reads. For the original study's pipeline: A later analysis tallied tens of millions of unique TCR beta chains across the 600 to 700 repertoires, and around 9.9 million of those chains were shared by two or more donors. To remove PCR and sequencing errors, raw reads were error-corrected and collapsed into unique sequences using a nearest-neighbor algorithm that merged closely related sequences. To assign V, D and J gene segments, CDR3 sequences were aligned to IMGT reference sequences. For a sequence to be retained, a match of at least six nucleotides to both a V gene segment and a J gene segment was required. Rearrangements were classified as productive when the CDR3 lacked stop codons and remained in frame with V and J, and all other rearrangements were classified as non-productive. CDR3 was defined by IMGT convention, running from the second conserved V-encoded cysteine to the conserved J-encoded phenylalanine. The earlier analysis of 500 to 600 of the donors excluded sequences that lacked an unambiguous match to a single V gene segment. In an earlier analysis of 450 to 700 of the donors, V segments were called functional above 56.7% productive rearrangements and were called segregating when the between-donor standard deviation exceeded 5%. A statistical classification framework was built to diagnose cytomegalovirus status from the catalog of TCR beta chain sequences. V and J gene assignment, in a later analysis, came from comparing TCR nucleotide sequences with IMGT/GENE-DB human TR gene sequences. A later analysis assigned CDR3 sequences and most-parsimonious VDJ recombination scenarios with the TCRdist pipeline. In a later analysis, each TCR beta chain was defined by its CDR3 amino acid sequence together with its V-gene family, and reads lacking a unique V-gene family were excluded. As a way to deal with suspected cross-contamination and a sequencing artifact, a later analysis dropped hundreds of nucleotide sequences that were highly shared and had low generation probability. In a later analysis, a clonal expansion index was calculated for each public chain from normalized within-repertoire ranks of inferred template counts. In a later analysis, generation probabilities were computed with a VDJ recombination model fitted to out-of-frame rearrangements, and the resulting probabilities were checked against IGoR. In a later analysis, hypergeometric tests were used to score TCR-TCR, TCR-HLA and TCR-CMV co-occurrence, with a repertoire-size bias correction applied to TCR pairs. To estimate false discovery rates, a later analysis permuted the HLA or CMV assignments 20 times. A later analysis grouped co-occurring TCRs with DBSCAN, adding TCRdist sequence similarity when clustering within HLA-allele-positive subsets. Co-occurrence clustering excluded repertoires with fewer than 30,000 or more than 120,000 public chains, plus five with anomalous nucleotide sharing. TCRdb provides this immuneACCESS table in a form limited to in-frame rearrangements. Some clones are lacking; in checked studies, under half of them reflect an unresolved V gene, and why the rest are absent is not known. The V and J calls and clone size are taken from that table; D and trimming were inferred from the DNA. Across this sample there are around 150,000 clones, with about four fifths seen only once. 9.5% to 12% of the sample is taken by the ten largest.

In total, over 600 healthy bone marrow donors made up the cohort. All cohort members were sampled while nominally healthy, although unrecorded immune exposures were likely present. The donor tested CMV seropositive, placing the donor among the roughly 300 seropositive members of the cohort. A peripheral blood sample was collected from each donor, and TCR beta sequencing was performed on peripheral blood mononuclear cells. The Qiagen DNeasy Blood Extraction Kit was used to extract genomic DNA from the blood cell samples. The paper as a whole reports these results and caveats: Compared with the approximately 710-donor mean, donors in an Asian-associated ancestry cluster had fewer N-insertions in productive TCRs, according to a later genetic analysis. Correlated functional status among segregating V segments might be attributable to linkage disequilibrium, but an unknown experimental factor could not be ruled out. The earlier analysis of approximately 590 of the donors excluded some 15 rarely observed V segments, including chromosome 9 orphons, because counts were too low. In vitro tests confirmed that a few of the cytomegalovirus-associated TCR beta chains recognize cytomegalovirus antigens. Most CMV-associated TCR beta chains appeared to be HLA-restricted in a later analysis, and the HLA associations seemed to be driven largely by CMV exposure. Compared with equally common non-associated chains, HLA-associated TCR beta chains in a later analysis were more clonally expanded and had lower generation probabilities. A total of roughly 160 TCR beta chains were listed by the study as associated with cytomegalovirus. The sequencing pipeline was judged likely to have produced a cluster of highly shared sequence variants as a technical artifact. Presence/absence analyses assumed roughly uniform sequencing depth across donors, an assumption that may not hold. At a false discovery rate of 0.05, a later analysis linked 16,951 TCR beta sequences to specific HLA alleles. Strong co-occurrence of HLA alleles, especially DR and DQ, made assigning TCR associations to individual alleles difficult. A later analysis reported that several top co-occurrence clusters appeared linked to parvovirus B19, influenza, CMV and Epstein-Barr virus. A later analysis found that TCR association rates varied across HLA loci, with DRB1 alleles showing the most associated TCRs and HLA-C alleles the fewest. In an earlier analysis of approximately 600 of the donors, most TCR beta V segments were observed in productive rearrangements about 87% or about 30% of the time, broadly matching IMGT annotations. Some IMGT-functional V segments, including TRBV6-2 and TRBV6-3, could not be distinguished by the 87-base-pair reads and were therefore excluded. Because HLA typing was missing for some donors at each locus, association tests included only the typed subset. CMV serostatus was the only immune exposure information available for the cohort. A further reported finding was that TCR beta sequences accurately predicted the HLA-A and HLA-B alleles for most subjects in the first cohort. According to the authors, the approach could potentially be generalized to other disease states and immunological phenotypes. The cohort was sequenced for TCR beta chains only, and without alpha or paired-chain data the features that could be detected were limited. Most TCR sequences were seen in very few donors, while some public TCRs were found in many individuals. Cytomegalovirus status was reported to be diagnosed by the classifier with high specificity and sensitivity in both the original and validation cohorts. A later genetic analysis associated a missense DCLRE1C variant with V-gene and J-gene trimming of TCR beta chains, and an independent cohort replicated the association.

The CDR3 goes from the cysteine to the phenylalanine over 17 residues. Just the 51-base CDR3 DNA is kept, in frame starting at base 1. V is pruned by 2 bases and J by 2 bases, leaving 10 bases of the junction without a gene match. CDR1 and CDR2 are read off the germline V gene as LGHNA and YSLEER. This clone was counted only a few times. Its specific antigen is unknown. Per-nucleotide qualities are absent, and no much larger clonotype sits a single base away. The TCR comes from a man over 45 in good health and CMV-seropositive. The chain was built from TRBV4-3 and TRBJ2-7, with 9 central nucleotides matching TRBD1. The sequencing sample was made of PBMCs. The DNA sequence reads TGCGCCAGCAGCCAATCGCATACAGGGGGCTCTCCCTACGAGCAGTACTTC. Its amino acids are CASSQSHTGGSPYEQYF.